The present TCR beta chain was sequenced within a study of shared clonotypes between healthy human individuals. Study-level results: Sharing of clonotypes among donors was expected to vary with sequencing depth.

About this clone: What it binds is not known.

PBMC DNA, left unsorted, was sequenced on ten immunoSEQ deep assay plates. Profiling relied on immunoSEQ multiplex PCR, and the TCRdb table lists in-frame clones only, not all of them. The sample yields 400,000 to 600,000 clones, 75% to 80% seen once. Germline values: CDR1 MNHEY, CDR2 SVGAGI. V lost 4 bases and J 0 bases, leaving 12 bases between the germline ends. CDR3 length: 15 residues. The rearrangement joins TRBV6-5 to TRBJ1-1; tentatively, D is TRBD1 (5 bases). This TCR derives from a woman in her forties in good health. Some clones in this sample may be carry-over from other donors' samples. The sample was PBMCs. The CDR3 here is CASSSWGGLNTEAFF. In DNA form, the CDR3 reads TGTGCCAGCAGTTCCTGGGGGGGGTTGAACACTGAAGCTTTCTTT.